The next 27 T cell receptor beta chains were all read from a single sample in a study of cytomegalovirus exposure and HLA in healthy donors. The study ran its PCR with 60 Vbeta and 13 Jbeta primers. Using immunoSEQ multiplex PCR, the repertoire was profiled, and TCRdb retains in-frame clones only, with some absent. The sample has about 98,000 clones; about 83% are singletons. The sample comprised PBMCs. Every receptor here comes from a man aged 55 to 70 in good health and CMV-seropositive.

The chain recombines TRBV7-6 with TRBJ2-1; 8 bases fit TRBD2. Germline V gene data show CDR1 as SGHVS and CDR2 as FNYEAQ. The CDR3 consists of 16 residues. The V segment lost 6 bases and the J segment 0 bases; nucleotides outside the gene matches: 7. CDR3 residues: CASSPIAGSSYNEQFF. DNA for the CDR3: TGTGCCAGCAGTCCCATAGCGGGGAGCTCCTACAATGAGCAGTTCTTC.

The chain couples TRBV9 to TRBJ2-7; TRBD2 is a possible D gene (5 bases). Trimming stripped 4 bases from V and 1 base from J, with 12 bases between. This CDR3 is 14 amino acids long. CDR1 is SGDLS and CDR2 is YYNGEE in the germline V gene. The CDR3, as DNA: TGTGCCAGCAGCCCAACACCGGGGTCCTACGAGCAGTACTTC. Its translation is CASSPTPGSYEQYF.

J is TRBJ1-1 and V is TRBV27; no firm D call. With 6 bases removed from V and 3 bases from J, the gap between germline ends came to 11 bases. CDR3 length: 13 amino acids. Germline loops: CDR1 MNHEY, CDR2 SMNVEV (reference sequence). CDR3 in DNA: TGTGCCAGCAGCCTCACGGGGTACACTGAAGCTTTCTTT. This translates into CASSLTGYTEAFF.

The chain combines TRBV19 with TRBJ2-1, with 10 bases that match TRBD1. The germline CDR1 and CDR2 sequences are LNHDA and SQIVND (reference sequence). V lost 3 bases and J lost 6; bases outside the gene matches: 8. The CDR3 loop spans 16 amino acids. CDR3 bases: TGTGCCAGTAGTATTCTCGGGGACAGGGGCCGCAATGAGCAGTTCTTC. Translation gives CASSILGDRGRNEQFF.

V is TRBV5-1 and J is TRBJ1-3; D is possibly TRBD1 (5 bases). V shed 3 bases and J shed 1 base, with 11 bases lying between them. The CDR3 sequence is 15 residues long. Germline V gene sequence: CDR1 SGHRS, CDR2 YFSETQ. This CDR3 reads CASSSGQPSGNTIYF. CDR3 sequence (DNA): TGCGCCAGCAGCTCAGGGCAACCGTCTGGAAACACCATATATTTT.

Only one count was recorded for this clone. The chain recombines TRBV27 with TRBJ2-7; tentatively, D is TRBD1 (5 bases). Trimming removed 2 bases from V and 4 bases from J, with 6 bases in between. Germline CDR1 and CDR2: MNHEY and SMNVEV (reference sequence). The CDR3 covers 12 residues. The DNA of the CDR3 is TGTGCCAGCAGTTTACAGGGATACGAGCAGTACTTC. Translating it yields CASSLQGYEQYF.

The chain has TRBV7-9 and TRBJ2-5, with 8 bases aligning to TRBD1. The DNA end is a closer match to TRBJ2-7, so the J assignment may be wrong. This CDR3 has 15 amino acids. Germline values: CDR1 SEHNR, CDR2 FQNEAQ (reference sequence). The CDR3, as DNA: TGTGCCAGCAGACATACAGGGGGAAGCTCCTACGAGCAGTACTTC. This translates into CASRHTGGSSYEQYF.

This clone was counted once. V is TRBV28 and J is TRBJ2-1; the match to TRBD1 covers 7 bases. CDR1 MDHEN and CDR2 SYDVKM come from the germline V gene. Trimming at V came to 8 bases and at J to 8 bases, leaving 9 bases not matched to a gene. There are 13 residues in the CDR3. CDR3 region: CASVQGREDEQFF. CDR3 coding DNA: TGTGCCAGCGTACAGGGGAGAGAGGATGAGCAGTTCTTC.

The V call is TRBV6-5, the J call TRBJ2-5; weak D call: TRBD2 (7 bases). Germline CDR1 is MNHEY and CDR2 is SVGAGI. V was pared by 5 bases and J by 5 bases, with 15 bases between. The CDR3 covers 14 residues. CDR3 loop: CASSERGGLETQYF. DNA of the CDR3: TGTGCCAGCAGTGAAAGGGGGGGCTTGGAGACCCAGTACTTC.

This clone was recorded a few times. The chain recombines TRBV5-1 with TRBJ2-2, with 7 bases fitting TRBD1. The CDR3 is 14 amino acids. The germline V gene encodes CDR1 SGHRS and CDR2 YFSETQ. The V and J ends lost 4 bases and 1 base, in that order; junction bases with no gene match: 1. As DNA, the CDR3 is TGCGCCAGCAGCGGGACAGTGAACACCGGGGAGCTGTTTTTT. Translating gives CASSGTVNTGELFF.

This clone came up a few times. The chain uses TRBV9 and TRBJ1-2, with D perhaps TRBD1 (5 bases). Germline CDR1 SGDLS, CDR2 YYNGEE. The CDR3 is 14 amino acids. Between the trimmed V and J ends, which lost 2 bases and 1 base, there was a span of 9 bases. CDR3 loop: CASSVGQLNYGYTF. In DNA form, the CDR3 reads TGTGCCAGCAGCGTGGGGCAGCTTAACTATGGCTACACCTTC.

The V gene is TRBV18, the J gene TRBJ2-7, with D uncertain. In germline, CDR1 is KGHSH, CDR2 LQKENI. Trimming stripped 0 bases from V and 3 bases from J, with 9 bases between. There are 14 residues in the CDR3. CDR3: CASSPPRPLYEQYF. In nucleotides, the CDR3 is TGTGCCAGCTCACCACCGAGGCCCCTCTACGAGCAGTACTTC.

This clone was observed once. The rearrangement links TRBV12-5 to TRBJ1-2; D is ambiguous. The CDR3 is 14 amino acids. Germline CDR1 LGHNT, CDR2 FRNRAP. Trimming pared 3 bases from V and 2 bases from J, leaving 10 bases between. The CDR3 region is CASGLFEVNYGYTF. CDR3 nucleotides: TGTGCTAGTGGTTTATTCGAGGTCAACTATGGCTACACCTTC.

This clone was picked up one time. The chain recombines TRBV13 with TRBJ1-2; 11 nucleotides agree with TRBD1. This CDR3 is 16 amino acids long. V lost 8 bases to trimming and J lost 4 bases; unmatched junction nucleotides: 12. Germline V gene lookup returns CDR1 PRHDT and CDR2 FYEKMQ (reference sequence). CDR3 coding DNA: TGTGCCAGCTCCATCAGGGGACAGGGGGGAAGCTATGGCTACACCTTC. Its translation: CASSIRGQGGSYGYTF. The full variable domain, in which reference TRBV13 and TRBJ1-2 provide the parts outside the CDR3, is AAGVIQSPRHLIKEKRETATLKCYPIPRHDTVYWYQQGPGQDPQFLISFYEKMQSDKGSIPDRFSAQQFSDYHSELNMSSLELGDSALYFCASSIRGQGGSYGYTFGSGTRLTVV.

The gene calls are TRBV15 and TRBJ2-3; no firm D call. The CDR3 totals 16 residues. Trimming removed 0 bases from V and 2 bases from J, with 12 bases in between. Germline V gene sequence: CDR1 LNHNV, CDR2 YYDKDF (reference sequence). The CDR3 DNA is TGTGCCACCAGCAGAGAGGTTGCGGTCCCCACAGATACGCAGTATTTT. It codes for CATSREVAVPTDTQYF. The complete variable domain, with remaining parts taken from reference TRBV15 and TRBJ2-3, reads DAMVIQNPRYQVTQFGKPVTLSCSQTLNHNVMYWYQQKSSQAPKLLFHYYDKDFNNEADTPDNFQSRRPNTSFCFLDIRSPGLGDTAMYLCATSREVAVPTDTQYFGPGTRLTVL.

This clone was detected only a few times. The rearrangement uses TRBV4-1 and TRBJ1-1; no clear D. Germline values: CDR1 MGHRA, CDR2 YSYEKL. The CDR3 contains 13 residues. V lost 4 bases to trimming and J lost 0 bases, with 6 bases between them. The CDR3 DNA reads as TGCGCCAGCAGCCGGAGAATGAACACTGAAGCTTTCTTT. It encodes CASSRRMNTEAFF.

The gene calls are TRBV7-9 and TRBJ2-7, with TRBD1 matching over 9 bases. The V segment lost 5 bases and the J segment 1 base; nucleotides outside the gene matches: 9. The CDR3 covers 16 residues. Germline CDR1 reads SEHNR; CDR2 reads FQNEAQ (reference sequence). This chain's CDR3 is CASSATGTGPSYEQYF. CDR3 in DNA: TGTGCCAGCAGCGCCACCGGGACAGGGCCTTCCTACGAGCAGTACTTC.

J is TRBJ2-2 and V is TRBV7-8; 9 bases are a match to TRBD2. Trimming at V came to 3 bases and at J to 7 bases, leaving 3 bases not matched to a gene. The CDR3 sequence is 14 residues long. Germline CDR1 and CDR2: SGHVS and FQNEAQ. CDR3 coding DNA: TGTGCCAGCAGCTTCGCGGGGGGGAGCGGGGAGCTGTTTTTT. Protein: CASSFAGGSGELFF.

The rearrangement links TRBV9 to TRBJ2-7; weak D call: TRBD1 (6 bases). This CDR3 has 14 residues. Trimming removed 0 bases from V and 2 bases from J, with 9 bases in between. Germline V CDR1 and CDR2: SGDLS, YYNGEE. Written as DNA, the CDR3 is TGTGCCAGCAGCGTAGGACAGGAACCCTACGAGCAGTACTTC. Translation: CASSVGQEPYEQYF.

The V gene is TRBV6-5, the J gene TRBJ2-5; possible D gene TRBD1, 6 bases. Germline CDR1 MNHEY, CDR2 SVGAGI. The CDR3 runs to 13 residues. V lost 6 bases, J lost 5 bases, and 13 bases lay in between. Here the CDR3 DNA reads TGTGCCAGCAGGAACAGGGTTGGGGAGACCCAGTACTTC. This encodes CASRNRVGETQYF.

The gene calls are TRBV5-6 and TRBJ1-1; D remains ambiguous. CDR1 and CDR2 from the germline V gene are SGHDT and YYEEEE. V was trimmed by 3 bases and J by 1 base, leaving 16 bases between them. CDR3 size: 16 residues. CDR3 sequence reads: CASSSSPLYSNTEAFF. CDR3 DNA: TGTGCCAGCAGCTCTTCCCCCTTATACTCGAACACTGAAGCTTTCTTT.

The rearrangement links TRBV15 to TRBJ1-2, with D possibly TRBD1 on 5 matching bases. The V gene lost 5 bases and the J gene lost 3 bases, with 13 bases spanning the gap. Germline CDR1 LNHNV, CDR2 YYDKDF (reference sequence). The CDR3 spans 14 residues. Here the CDR3 DNA reads TGTGCCACCAGCCGGGCGGGGGGTGACTATGGCTACACCTTC. Translating gives CATSRAGGDYGYTF.

The rearrangement joins TRBV5-4 to TRBJ2-7; 9 bases align to TRBD2. This CDR3 has 18 amino acids. Germline trimming cut 3 bases from V and 1 base from J; bases unmatched to any gene: 14. Germline-derived CDR1 and CDR2 are SGHNT and YYREEE (reference sequence). The CDR3 loop reads CASSSPKVGGGGSYEQYF. CDR3 nucleotide sequence: TGTGCCAGCAGCTCCCCCAAGGTTGGCGGGGGGGGATCCTACGAGCAGTACTTC.

This chain uses TRBV4-3 with TRBJ1-2; 8 bases fit TRBD1. After removal of 1 base from V and 7 bases from J, the junction contained 5 bases not matched to a gene. In germline, CDR1 is LGHNA, CDR2 YSLEER. CDR3 size: 14 residues. CDR3 DNA: TGCGCCAGCAGCCAAGGACAGGGGATTGGTGGCTACACCTTC. Its translation: CASSQGQGIGGYTF.

The rearrangement uses TRBV28 and TRBJ1-4; D unclear. V lost 4 bases and J lost 0, with 6 bases in between. Germline V gene lookup returns CDR1 MDHEN and CDR2 SYDVKM. This CDR3 is built from 14 residues. Here the CDR3 DNA reads TGTGCCAGCAGTTCCCCGGCAACTAATGAAAAACTGTTTTTT. Translated, it gives CASSSPATNEKLFF.

The chain carries TRBV9 and TRBJ2-3; 13 bases fit TRBD2. J gave up 2 bases and V 3 bases, and 6 bases lay outside the gene matches. Germline loops: CDR1 SGDLS, CDR2 YYNGEE. The CDR3 runs 17 residues. CDR3 sequence: CASSALLAGGPTDTQYF. In DNA, the CDR3 is TGTGCCAGCAGCGCCCTACTAGCGGGGGGGCCCACAGATACGCAGTATTTT.

The J gene is TRBJ1-1, the V gene TRBV5-1; D possibly corresponds to TRBD1 (6 bases). This CDR3 spans 14 amino acids. The germline CDR1 and CDR2 sequences are SGHRS and YFSETQ. Deletions cut 1 base from V and 5 bases from J, with 12 bases between. The CDR3 bases are TGCGCCAGCAGCTTGAAACAGGGCAGGACTGAAGCTTTCTTT. Its translation: CASSLKQGRTEAFF.